This is a list of T cell receptor beta chains from one sample in a study of glioma-infiltrating T cells after dendritic cell vaccination. Assay used: immunoSEQ multiplex PCR; TCRdb lists only in-frame clones, some missing. The sample records tens of thousands of clones, roughly 87% being singletons. Sequencing was performed on blood, taken before dendritic cell vaccination. The source of these receptors is a human donor with glioblastoma. CDR3s include the opening cysteine and the closing phenylalanine or tryptophan. A D gene is named only where the DNA matches it firmly. Clone size is given for some rows only: seen once, a few or many times, or a class if the clone is expanded.

length: 13; size: .; D: .; J: TRBJ2-7; V: TRBV6-6; CDR3: CASSRPRSYEQYF; DNA: TGTGCCAGCAGCCGCCCCAGGTCCTACGAGCAGTACTTC
length: 13; size: .; D: .; J: TRBJ2-7; V: TRBV9; CDR3: CASSVGSAYEQYF; DNA: TGTGCCAGCAGCGTAGGGTCAGCCTACGAGCAGTACTTC
length: 15; size: .; D: .; J: TRBJ1-2; V: TRBV4-3; CDR3: CASSQGIGGNYGYTF; DNA: TGCGCCAGCAGCCAAGGGATAGGAGGTAACTATGGCTACACCTTC
length: 14; size: .; D: TRBD1; J: TRBJ1-1; V: TRBV5-6; CDR3: CASSSIRGLNEAFF; DNA: TGTGCCAGCAGCTCAATCAGGGGGCTGAATGAAGCTTTCTTT
length: 15; size: .; D: .; J: TRBJ2-5; V: TRBV7-6; CDR3: CASTPGGLGGETQYF; DNA: TGTGCCAGCACCCCCGGCGGGTTGGGGGGAGAGACCCAGTACTTC
length: 18; size: once; D: TRBD2; J: TRBJ2-5; V: TRBV15; CDR3: CATSRSNDGGAMRETQYF; DNA: TGTGCCACCAGCAGATCCAACGACGGGGGGGCCATGAGGGAGACCCAGTACTTC
length: 16; size: .; D: TRBD2; J: TRBJ2-1; V: TRBV10-3; CDR3: CAISEKTSGGRNEQFF; DNA: TGTGCCATCAGTGAAAAGACTAGCGGGGGCCGCAATGAGCAGTTCTTC
length: 13; size: .; D: .; J: TRBJ2-7; V: TRBV28; CDR3: CASSPNRIHEQYF; DNA: TGTGCCAGCAGCCCCAACAGGATCCACGAGCAGTACTTC
length: 16; size: .; D: TRBD1; J: TRBJ1-4; V: TRBV2; CDR3: CASSSTGTSDNEKLFF; DNA: TGTGCCAGCAGTTCGACAGGGACCTCGGATAATGAAAAACTGTTTTTT
length: 16; size: .; D: TRBD2; J: TRBJ2-3; V: TRBV30; CDR3: CAWTLGASGITDTQYF; DNA: TGTGCCTGGACCTTAGGAGCTAGCGGAATCACAGATACGCAGTATTTT
length: 15; size: .; D: TRBD2; J: TRBJ2-7; V: TRBV5-1; CDR3: CASSPWTSGTYEQYF; DNA: TGCGCCAGCAGCCCTTGGACTAGCGGCACCTACGAGCAGTACTTC
length: 15; size: .; D: .; J: TRBJ2-1; V: TRBV7-2; CDR3: CASSLHGADNNEQFF; DNA: TGTGCCAGCAGCTTACATGGGGCGGACAACAATGAGCAGTTCTTC
length: 16; size: once; D: TRBD1; J: TRBJ2-3; V: TRBV18; CDR3: CASSATGTGGPDTQYF; DNA: TGTGCCAGCTCTGCAACCGGGACAGGGGGACCAGATACGCAGTATTTT
length: 15; size: few; D: .; J: TRBJ1-1; V: TRBV7-9; CDR3: CASSLGTGWKGEAFF; DNA: TGTGCCAGCAGCCTAGGTACAGGGTGGAAGGGTGAAGCTTTCTTT
length: 16; size: .; D: TRBD1; J: TRBJ2-2; V: TRBV7-9; CDR3: CASSLRQGAFTGELFF; DNA: TGTGCCAGCAGCTTGAGGCAGGGGGCGTTTACCGGGGAGCTGTTTTTT
length: 14; size: .; D: .; J: TRBJ1-2; V: TRBV28; CDR3: CASSLGGLAGGYTF; DNA: TGTGCCAGCAGCCTGGGGGGACTTGCAGGTGGCTACACCTTC
length: 16; size: .; D: TRBD2; J: TRBJ2-1; V: TRBV6-5; CDR3: CASSYSALAGGREQFF; DNA: TGTGCCAGCAGTTACTCGGCTCTAGCGGGGGGGCGTGAGCAGTTCTTC
length: 16; size: .; D: TRBD2; J: TRBJ2-5; V: TRBV19; CDR3: CASSIEKGTKVETQYF; DNA: TGTGCCAGTAGTATAGAGAAGGGGACTAAGGTTGAGACCCAGTACTTC
length: 13; size: few; D: .; J: TRBJ2-4; V: TRBV10-3; CDR3: CAISETSRGVQYF; DNA: TGTGCCATCAGTGAGACGTCCCGGGGAGTTCAGTACTTC
length: 14; size: .; D: TRBD1; J: TRBJ2-3; V: TRBV5-4; CDR3: CASSWRQGPDTQYF; DNA: TGTGCCAGCAGCTGGAGACAGGGTCCAGATACGCAGTATTTT
length: 13; size: .; D: .; J: TRBJ1-2; V: TRBV11-2; CDR3: CASSFPDSYGYTF; DNA: TGTGCCAGCAGTTTTCCGGACAGCTATGGCTACACCTTC
length: 14; size: medium-sized; D: TRBD1; J: TRBJ2-7; V: TRBV6-5; CDR3: CASSPGQGIYEQYF; DNA: TGTGCCAGCAGTCCTGGACAGGGCATCTACGAGCAGTACTTC
length: 16; size: .; D: .; J: TRBJ2-1; V: TRBV13; CDR3: CASSLLISDMDNEQFF; DNA: TGTGCCAGCAGCTTATTAATTAGCGACATGGACAATGAGCAGTTCTTC
length: 16; size: .; D: .; J: TRBJ1-2; V: TRBV30; CDR3: CAWREVPLDRGIDYTF; DNA: TGTGCCTGGAGAGAAGTCCCACTAGACCGGGGGATTGACTACACCTTC
length: 14; size: .; D: .; J: TRBJ1-2; V: TRBV19; CDR3: CASSASGGNYGYTF; DNA: TGTGCCAGTAGTGCTTCGGGGGGGAACTATGGCTACACCTTC
length: 14; size: .; D: TRBD1; J: TRBJ1-1; V: TRBV2; CDR3: CASTAGQGATEAFF; DNA: TGTGCCAGCACGGCTGGACAGGGGGCTACTGAAGCTTTCTTT
length: 12; size: .; D: .; J: TRBJ2-3; V: TRBV7-2; CDR3: CASSLARDTQYF; DNA: TGTGCCAGCAGCTTAGCGCGAGATACGCAGTATTTT
length: 14; size: once; D: .; J: TRBJ1-1; V: TRBV2; CDR3: CASSVTGGKTEAFF; DNA: TGTGCCAGCAGTGTGACAGGTGGTAAGACTGAAGCTTTCTTT
length: 12; size: .; D: .; J: TRBJ1-2; V: TRBV27; CDR3: CASSLRRGAYTF; DNA: TGTGCCAGCAGTTTAAGACGGGGGGCGTACACCTTC
length: 14; size: once; D: .; J: TRBJ1-2; V: TRBV5-1; CDR3: CASRLEVLGEGYTF; DNA: TGCGCCAGCAGATTAGAGGTGTTAGGGGAAGGCTACACCTTC
length: 11; size: few; D: TRBD1; J: TRBJ1-5; V: TRBV19; CDR3: CASSPGTGNHF; DNA: TGTGCCAGTAGCCCCGGGACAGGGAATCATTTT
length: 15; size: few; D: .; J: TRBJ2-1; V: TRBV4-2; CDR3: CASSQDPGTANEQFF; DNA: TGTGCCAGCAGCCAAGACCCTGGGACTGCCAATGAGCAGTTCTTC
length: 14; size: .; D: TRBD1; J: TRBJ2-7; V: TRBV7-9; CDR3: CASSSGDRGREQYF; DNA: TGTGCCAGCAGTTCCGGGGACAGGGGACGGGAGCAGTACTTC
length: 13; size: .; D: TRBD1; J: TRBJ1-2; V: TRBV29-1; CDR3: CSAASGTADGYTF; DNA: TGCAGCGCCGCTTCCGGGACAGCGGATGGCTACACCTTC
length: 15; size: .; D: .; J: TRBJ1-4; V: TRBV15; CDR3: CATSRVSFSGEKLFF; DNA: TGTGCCACCAGCAGGGTTTCATTCTCGGGTGAAAAACTGTTTTTT
length: 12; size: .; D: .; J: TRBJ1-1; V: TRBV9; CDR3: CASSVVDSEAFF; DNA: TGTGCCAGCAGCGTAGTTGACAGTGAAGCTTTCTTT
length: 15; size: once; D: TRBD1; J: TRBJ1-2; V: TRBV6-5; CDR3: CASSPQGAFNYGYTF; DNA: TGTGCCAGCAGTCCCCAGGGGGCATTTAACTATGGCTACACCTTC
length: 14; size: few; D: .; J: TRBJ2-7; V: TRBV6-6; CDR3: CASRLEGGPYEQYF; DNA: TGTGCCAGCAGGTTGGAGGGTGGACCCTACGAGCAGTACTTC
length: 16; size: .; D: TRBD1; J: TRBJ2-7; V: TRBV5-4; CDR3: CASSPSTGGISYEQYF; DNA: TGTGCCAGCAGCCCTTCGACAGGGGGTATTTCCTACGAGCAGTACTTC
length: 15; size: .; D: .; J: TRBJ1-6; V: TRBV9; CDR3: CASSVEGGLNSPLHF; DNA: TGTGCCAGCAGCGTTGAGGGGGGGCTAAATTCACCCCTCCACTTT
length: 15; size: .; D: TRBD2; J: TRBJ2-7; V: TRBV6-5; CDR3: CASKRGPGGPYEQYF; DNA: TGTGCCAGCAAACGGGGCCCGGGAGGGCCCTACGAGCAGTACTTC
length: 14; size: .; D: TRBD2; J: TRBJ2-7; V: TRBV12-5; CDR3: CASGPRLASYEQYF; DNA: TGTGCTAGTGGCCCTCGACTAGCGTCCTACGAGCAGTACTTC
length: 15; size: .; D: .; J: TRBJ1-5; V: TRBV5-1; CDR3: CASSLVPGESQPQHF; DNA: TGCGCCAGCAGCTTGGTCCCAGGGGAGAGTCAGCCCCAGCATTTT
length: 16; size: .; D: .; J: TRBJ1-1; V: TRBV30; CDR3: CAWTVKQVKRNTEAFF; DNA: TGTGCCTGGACTGTCAAACAGGTGAAGAGGAACACTGAAGCTTTCTTT
length: 16; size: few; D: .; J: TRBJ2-1; V: TRBV7-4; CDR3: CASTQSVGRFNNEQFF; DNA: TGTGCCAGCACCCAATCGGTGGGCAGGTTTAACAATGAGCAGTTCTTC
length: 14; size: few; D: TRBD2; J: TRBJ2-3; V: TRBV2; CDR3: CASISGGSTDTQYF; DNA: TGTGCCAGCATTAGCGGGGGGTCCACAGATACGCAGTATTTT
length: 17; size: .; D: TRBD1; J: TRBJ1-3; V: TRBV5-1; CDR3: CASSGGQVPFSGNTIYF; DNA: TGCGCCAGCAGCGGTGGACAGGTACCCTTCTCTGGAAACACCATATATTTT
length: 12; size: .; D: .; J: TRBJ1-1; V: TRBV6-5; CDR3: CASSGRNTEAFF; DNA: TGTGCCAGCAGTGGGAGAAACACTGAAGCTTTCTTT
length: 18; size: .; D: .; J: TRBJ2-2; V: TRBV7-8; CDR3: CASSPSPIRVGGTGELFF; DNA: TGTGCCAGCAGCCCGAGCCCAATCCGGGTCGGTGGCACCGGGGAGCTGTTTTTT